Below are 14 T cell receptor beta chains sequenced from a single sample in a study of blood T cell repertoires in COVID-19. Using immunoSEQ multiplex PCR, the repertoire was profiled, and TCRdb retains in-frame clones only, with some absent. The sample holds 160,000 or so clones, 80% seen once. Sequenced material: PBMCs or T cells enriched from blood (not recorded which). The receptor source for this set is a middle-aged man who had recovered from COVID-19.

The genes are TRBV19 and TRBJ1-5; D might be TRBD1 (5 bases). V was pared by 3 bases and J by 3 bases, with 9 bases between. From germline, CDR1 is LNHDA and CDR2 SQIVND (reference sequence). The CDR3 length is 14 residues. The CDR3 DNA reads as TGTGCCAGTAGTATCGGACATTTCAATCAGCCCCAGCATTTT. Translating it yields CASSIGHFNQPQHF.

J is TRBJ1-1 and V is TRBV19, with 8 bases that match TRBD1. Trimming at V came to 6 bases and at J to 3 bases, leaving 3 bases not matched to a gene. Germline loops: CDR1 LNHDA, CDR2 SQIVND (reference sequence). The CDR3 has 13 amino acids. CDR3 sequence (DNA): TGTGCCAGTAGCCGGGACAGGCACACTGAAGCTTTCTTT. Protein product: CASSRDRHTEAFF.

This chain joins TRBV6-5 and TRBJ1-1; D is unclear. In germline, CDR1 is MNHEY, CDR2 SVGAGI. This CDR3 comprises 13 residues. Trimming pared 6 bases from V and 5 bases from J, leaving 13 bases between. CDR3 DNA: TGTGCCAGCAGACCGACGGGAAGAACTGAAGCTTTCTTT. It is translated as CASRPTGRTEAFF.

V and J are TRBV30 and TRBJ2-7, with a tentative D call TRBD2 (5 bases). V was trimmed by 5 bases and J by 0 bases, leaving 8 bases between them. The CDR3 covers 12 residues. Germline V lookup: CDR1 GTSNPN, CDR2 SVGIG (reference sequence). CDR3 amino acids: CAWGESSYEQYF. The CDR3 nucleotides are TGTGCCTGGGGGGAGAGCTCCTACGAGCAGTACTTC. The entire variable domain, with the rest obtained from reference TRBV30 and TRBJ2-7, is as follows: SQTIHQWPATLVQPVGSPLSLECTVEGTSNPNLYWYRQAAGRGLQLLFYSVGIGQISSEVPQNLSASRPQDRQFILSSKKLLLSDSGFYLCAWGESSYEQYFGPGTRLTVT.

V usage is TRBV6-1 and J usage is TRBJ2-3; 10 bases map to TRBD2. From germline, CDR1 is MNHNS and CDR2 SASEGT. The CDR3 spans 17 residues. The V segment lost 0 bases and the J segment 0 bases; nucleotides outside the gene matches: 3. In nucleotides, the CDR3 is TGTGCCAGCAGTGAAGCGCCTAGCGGGGGTAGCACAGATACGCAGTATTTT. Amino acid sequence: CASSEAPSGGSTDTQYF.

The CDR3 here is CASSGPWERGGQVDTQYF. In nucleotides, the CDR3 is TGTGCCAGCAGCGGACCCTGGGAGCGGGGGGGCCAGGTGGATACGCAGTATTTT. The chain links TRBV9 to TRBJ2-3; 10 bases map to TRBD2. Germline lookup yields CDR1 SGDLS and CDR2 YYNGEE. The CDR3 length is 18 residues. Trimming took 3 bases from V and 6 from J; bases not matched to a gene: 16.

This chain uses TRBV4-2 with TRBJ1-2; tentatively, D is TRBD1 (5 bases). The CDR3 contains 16 residues. Germline V CDR1 and CDR2: LGHNA, YNFKEQ. V was trimmed by 0 bases and J by 1 base, leaving 12 bases between them. CDR3 loop: CASSQDGADSNYGYTF. Here the CDR3 DNA reads TGTGCCAGCAGCCAAGATGGCGCTGACAGTAACTATGGCTACACCTTC.

The V and J genes are TRBV4-2 and TRBJ2-3; D might be TRBD1 (6 bases). The CDR3 consists of 16 residues. CDR1 and CDR2 from the germline V gene are LGHNA and YNFKEQ. Trimming cost V 3 bases and J 5 bases, with 18 bases left between them. The CDR3 sequence is CASSQNPLGAGDTQYF. The CDR3 DNA reads TGTGCCAGCAGCCAGAACCCCCTGGGGGCGGGAGATACGCAGTATTTT.

The J gene is TRBJ1-1, the V gene TRBV12-5; unclear D gene. The CDR3 is 12 residues long. Trimming took 1 base from V and 5 from J, leaving 5 bases between them. Germline V gives CDR1 LGHNT, CDR2 FRNRAP. The DNA of the CDR3 is TGTGCTAGTGGTTTGGGGGAGACTGAAGCTTTCTTT. This gives the protein CASGLGETEAFF.

The V call is TRBV6-6, the J call TRBJ2-1; possible D gene TRBD2, 6 bases. The length of the CDR3 is 15 residues. Trimming left V 8 bases short and J 0 bases short, with 14 bases between. Per germline, CDR1 MNHNY and CDR2 SVGAGI (reference sequence). As DNA, the CDR3 is TGTGCCAGCCTCGATGGGGGGAGCTCCTACAATGAGCAGTTCTTC. It is translated as CASLDGGSSYNEQFF.

This chain connects TRBV19 to TRBJ1-2; no clear D gene. Trimming took 4 bases from V and 2 from J, leaving 5 bases between them. Germline V gives CDR1 LNHDA, CDR2 SQIVND (reference sequence). The CDR3 is made up of 12 amino acids. The CDR3 coding sequence is TGTGCCAGTAGTAGCGGGAACTATGGCTACACCTTC. It specifies CASSSGNYGYTF.

This clone was counted once. V and J are TRBV27 and TRBJ1-3; 10 nucleotides agree with TRBD1. V was pared by 3 bases and J by 4 bases, with 0 bases of the junction left unmatched. Germline CDR1 and CDR2: MNHEY and SMNVEV (reference sequence). The CDR3 is 14 amino acids. CDR3 amino acids: CASSLTGGGNTIYF. CDR3 DNA sequence: TGTGCCAGCAGTTTGACAGGGGGCGGAAACACCATATATTTT.

The chain links TRBV6-5 to TRBJ1-1; D remains ambiguous. V dropped 6 bases and J dropped 1 base, with 9 bases sitting between them. The germline CDR1 and CDR2 sequences are MNHEY and SVGAGI. The CDR3 loop spans 13 amino acids. The CDR3 nucleotides are TGTGCCAGCAGAACAGTGGCGAACACTGAAGCTTTCTTT. As protein: CASRTVANTEAFF.

The chain is built from TRBV6-6 and TRBJ1-2, with 7 bases fitting TRBD1. After removal of 5 bases from V and 0 bases from J, the junction contained 9 bases not matched to a gene. Germline CDR1 is MNHNY and CDR2 is SVGAGI (reference sequence). CDR3 length: 16 amino acids. This chain's CDR3 is CASSLQDRSANYGYTF. The CDR3 region has the DNA TGTGCCAGCAGTCTCCAGGACAGGTCCGCTAACTATGGCTACACCTTC.